This T cell receptor beta chain was sequenced during a study of OX40 agonist ivuxolimab in advanced cancers. Concerning this clone itself: Other nucleotide sequences in the sample specify the same CDR3.

Using immunoSEQ multiplex PCR, the repertoire was profiled, and TCRdb retains in-frame clones only, with some absent. The sample carries some 59,000 clones, more than 65% recorded once. V was clipped by 3 bases and J by 4 bases, with 6 bases between them. Germline CDR1 is LNHDA and CDR2 is SQIVND (reference sequence). The CDR3 spans 12 residues. The material sequenced was CD4+ or CD8+ T cells sorted from blood, taken in a trial of the OX40 agonist ivuxolimab. This sequence was found in an adult with an advanced solid tumor such as melanoma, head and neck, liver or kidney cancer. The chain joins TRBV19 to TRBJ1-2; no clear D gene. This chain's CDR3 is CASSISVYGYTF. The CDR3, as DNA: TGTGCCAGTAGTATTTCAGTCTATGGCTACACCTTC.